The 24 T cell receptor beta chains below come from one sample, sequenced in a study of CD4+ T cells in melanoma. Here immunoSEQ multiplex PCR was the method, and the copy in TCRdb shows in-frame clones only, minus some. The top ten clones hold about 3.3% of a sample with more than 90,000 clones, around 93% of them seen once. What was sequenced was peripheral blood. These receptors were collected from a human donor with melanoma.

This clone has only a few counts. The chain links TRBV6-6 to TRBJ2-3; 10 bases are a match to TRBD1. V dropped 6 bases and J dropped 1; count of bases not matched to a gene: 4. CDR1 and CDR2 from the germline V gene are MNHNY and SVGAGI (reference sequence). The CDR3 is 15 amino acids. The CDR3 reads CASRPGTGGTDTQYF. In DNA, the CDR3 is TGTGCCAGCAGACCCGGGACAGGGGGCACAGATACGCAGTATTTT.

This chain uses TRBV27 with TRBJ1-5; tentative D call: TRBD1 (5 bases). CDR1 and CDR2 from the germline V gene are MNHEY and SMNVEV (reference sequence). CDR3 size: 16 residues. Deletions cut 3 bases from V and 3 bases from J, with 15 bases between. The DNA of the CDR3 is TGTGCCAGCAGTTTGGTTGGGGGAGGGTACAATCAGCCCCAGCATTTT. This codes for CASSLVGGGYNQPQHF.

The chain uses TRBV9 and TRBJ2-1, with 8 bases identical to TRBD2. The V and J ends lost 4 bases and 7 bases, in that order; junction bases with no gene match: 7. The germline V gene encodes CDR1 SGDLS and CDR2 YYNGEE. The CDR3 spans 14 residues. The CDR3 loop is CASSFGTRDNEQFF. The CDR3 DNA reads TGTGCCAGCAGCTTCGGGACTAGGGATAATGAGCAGTTCTTC.

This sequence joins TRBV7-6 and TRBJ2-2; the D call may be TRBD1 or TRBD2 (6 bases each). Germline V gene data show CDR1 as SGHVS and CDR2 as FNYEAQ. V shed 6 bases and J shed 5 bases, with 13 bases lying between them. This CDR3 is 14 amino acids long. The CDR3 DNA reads TGTGCCAGCAGTCAAAGAGGGGGGACCGGGGAGCTGTTTTTT. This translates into CASSQRGGTGELFF.

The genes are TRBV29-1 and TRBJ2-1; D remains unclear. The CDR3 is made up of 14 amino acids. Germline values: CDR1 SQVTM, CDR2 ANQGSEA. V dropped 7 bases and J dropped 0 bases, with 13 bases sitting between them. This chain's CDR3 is CSAPQGISYNEQFF. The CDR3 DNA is TGCAGCGCCCCGCAAGGGATCTCCTACAATGAGCAGTTCTTC.

For the CDR3, the DNA is TGCGCCAGCAGCTTGTCAGCGGGGGGGTCCTACAATGAGCAGTTCTTC. Its protein is CASSLSAGGSYNEQFF. The V gene is TRBV5-1, the J gene TRBJ2-1; TRBD2 aligns across 10 bases. The J segment lost 1 base and the V segment lost 1 base, leaving 2 bases of the junction unmatched. Germline CDR1 reads SGHRS; CDR2 reads YFSETQ. This CDR3 contains 16 residues.

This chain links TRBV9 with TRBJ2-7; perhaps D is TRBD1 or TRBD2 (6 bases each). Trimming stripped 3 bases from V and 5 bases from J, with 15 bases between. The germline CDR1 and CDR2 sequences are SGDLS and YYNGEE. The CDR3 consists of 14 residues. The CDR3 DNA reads TGTGCCAGCAGCGATACAGGGAGGTTACACGAGCAGTACTTC. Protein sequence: CASSDTGRLHEQYF.

The DNA of the CDR3 is TGTGCCAGCAGCTTGAGGGACAGGGTTCCTGAAGCTTTCTTT. Translation: CASSLRDRVPEAFF. This rearrangement joins TRBV5-6 to TRBJ1-1, with TRBD1 matching over 9 bases. V shed 1 base and J 6 bases; nucleotides not matched to a gene: 4. Germline assignment: CDR1 SGHDT and CDR2 YYEEEE. The CDR3 contains 14 residues.

The CDR3 DNA reads TGTGCCAGCAGCTTGATAAGCTCCTACGAGCAGTACTTC. It codes for CASSLISSYEQYF. The V and J genes are TRBV5-6 and TRBJ2-7; D not resolved. Germline V gives CDR1 SGHDT, CDR2 YYEEEE. V was pared by 1 base and J by 0 bases, with 5 bases between. The CDR3 loop spans 13 amino acids.

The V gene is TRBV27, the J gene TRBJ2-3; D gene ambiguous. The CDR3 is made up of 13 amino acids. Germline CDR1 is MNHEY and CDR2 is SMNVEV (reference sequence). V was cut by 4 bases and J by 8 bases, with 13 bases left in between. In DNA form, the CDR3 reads TGTGCCAGCAGTTCGGCCGCCCGTGGTACGCAGTATTTT. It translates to CASSSAARGTQYF.

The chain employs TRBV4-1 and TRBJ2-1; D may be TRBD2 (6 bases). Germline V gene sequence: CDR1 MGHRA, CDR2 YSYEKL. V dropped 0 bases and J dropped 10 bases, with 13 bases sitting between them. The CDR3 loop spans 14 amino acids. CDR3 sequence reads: CASSQDPTLAEQFF. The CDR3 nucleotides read TGCGCCAGCAGCCAAGACCCCACTCTAGCGGAGCAGTTCTTC.

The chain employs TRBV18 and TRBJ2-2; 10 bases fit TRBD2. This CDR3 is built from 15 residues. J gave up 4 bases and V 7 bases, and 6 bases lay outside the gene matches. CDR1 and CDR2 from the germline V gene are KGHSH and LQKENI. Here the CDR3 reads CASYRLAGPTGELFF. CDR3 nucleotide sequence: TGTGCCAGCTACAGACTAGCGGGTCCCACCGGGGAGCTGTTTTTT.

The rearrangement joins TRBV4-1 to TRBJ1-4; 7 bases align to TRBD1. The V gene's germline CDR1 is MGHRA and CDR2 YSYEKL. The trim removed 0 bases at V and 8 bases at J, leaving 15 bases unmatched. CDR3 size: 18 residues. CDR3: CASSQDGTGATGGEKLFF. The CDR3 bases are TGCGCCAGCAGCCAAGATGGAACAGGGGCAACAGGAGGGGAAAAACTGTTTTTT.

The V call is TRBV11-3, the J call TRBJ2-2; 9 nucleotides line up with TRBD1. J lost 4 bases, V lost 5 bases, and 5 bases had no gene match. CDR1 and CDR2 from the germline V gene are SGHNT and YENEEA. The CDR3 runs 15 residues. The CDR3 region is CASSPRTGATGELFF. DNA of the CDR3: TGTGCCAGCAGCCCCAGGACAGGGGCCACCGGGGAGCTGTTTTTT.

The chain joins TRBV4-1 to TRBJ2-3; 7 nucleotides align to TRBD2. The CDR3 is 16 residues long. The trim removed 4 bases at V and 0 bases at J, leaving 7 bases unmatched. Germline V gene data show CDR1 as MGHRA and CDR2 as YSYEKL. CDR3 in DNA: TGCGCCAGCAGCCGGACGACTAGCAGTAGCACAGATACGCAGTATTTT. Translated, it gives CASSRTTSSSTDTQYF.

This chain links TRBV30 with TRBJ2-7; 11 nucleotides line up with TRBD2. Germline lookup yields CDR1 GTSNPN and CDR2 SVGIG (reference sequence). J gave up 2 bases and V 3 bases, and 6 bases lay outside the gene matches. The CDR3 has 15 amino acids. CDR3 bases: TGTGCCTGGAGCGAACGACTAGCGGGGACCTACGAGCAGTACTTC. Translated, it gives CAWSERLAGTYEQYF.

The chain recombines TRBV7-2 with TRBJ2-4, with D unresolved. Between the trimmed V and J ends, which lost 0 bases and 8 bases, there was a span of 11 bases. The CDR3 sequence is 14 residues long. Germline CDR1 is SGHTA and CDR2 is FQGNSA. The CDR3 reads CASSLATSRDIQYF. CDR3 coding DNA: TGTGCCAGCAGCTTAGCGACGAGTCGGGACATTCAGTACTTC. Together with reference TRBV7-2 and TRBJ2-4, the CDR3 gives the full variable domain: GAGVSQSPSNKVTEKGKDVELRCDPISGHTALYWYRQSLGQGLEFLIYFQGNSAPDKSGLPSDRFSAERTGGSVSTLTIQRTQQEDSAVYLCASSLATSRDIQYFGAGTRLSVL.

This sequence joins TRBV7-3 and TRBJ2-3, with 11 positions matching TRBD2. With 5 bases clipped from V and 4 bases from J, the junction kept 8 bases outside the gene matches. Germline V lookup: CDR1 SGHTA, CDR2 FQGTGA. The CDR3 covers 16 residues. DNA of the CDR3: TGTGCCAGCAGCCCCACTAGCGGGGGTTGGGCAGATACGCAGTATTTT. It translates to CASSPTSGGWADTQYF.

This CDR3 reads CASSLRSGGAGNEQYF. CDR3 nucleotide sequence: TGTGCCAGCAGCTTAAGGTCAGGGGGCGCAGGGAACGAGCAGTACTTC. This chain connects TRBV7-9 to TRBJ2-7, with TRBD1 matching 8 bases. The CDR3 contains 16 residues. Germline CDR1 is SEHNR and CDR2 is FQNEAQ (reference sequence). J lost 5 bases, V lost 2 bases, and 11 bases had no gene match.

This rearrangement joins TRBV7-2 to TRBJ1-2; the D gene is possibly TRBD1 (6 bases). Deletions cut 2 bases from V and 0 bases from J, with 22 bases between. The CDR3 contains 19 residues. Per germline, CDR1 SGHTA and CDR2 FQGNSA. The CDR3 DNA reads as TGTGCCAGCAGCTTAATGGGCCCTCTAGCCGGGACATCTAACTATGGCTACACCTTC. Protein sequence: CASSLMGPLAGTSNYGYTF.

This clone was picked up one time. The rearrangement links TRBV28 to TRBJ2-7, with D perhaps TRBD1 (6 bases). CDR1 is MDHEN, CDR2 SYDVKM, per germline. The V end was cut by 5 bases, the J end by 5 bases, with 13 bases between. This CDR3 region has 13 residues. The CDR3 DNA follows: TGTGCCAGCAGTGACAGGTCCGAGAACGAGCAGTACTTC. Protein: CASSDRSENEQYF.

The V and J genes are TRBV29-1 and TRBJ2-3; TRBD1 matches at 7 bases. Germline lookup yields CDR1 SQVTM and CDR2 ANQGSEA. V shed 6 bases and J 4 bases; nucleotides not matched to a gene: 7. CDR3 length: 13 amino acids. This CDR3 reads CSVGPQGPDTQYF. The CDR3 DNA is TGCAGCGTCGGTCCACAGGGGCCAGATACGCAGTATTTT.

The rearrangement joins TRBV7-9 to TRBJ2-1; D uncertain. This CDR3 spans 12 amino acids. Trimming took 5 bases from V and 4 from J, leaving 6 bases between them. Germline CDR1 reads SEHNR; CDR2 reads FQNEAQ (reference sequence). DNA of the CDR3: TGTGCCAGCAGCCCTGATTACAATGAGCAGTTCTTC. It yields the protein CASSPDYNEQFF.

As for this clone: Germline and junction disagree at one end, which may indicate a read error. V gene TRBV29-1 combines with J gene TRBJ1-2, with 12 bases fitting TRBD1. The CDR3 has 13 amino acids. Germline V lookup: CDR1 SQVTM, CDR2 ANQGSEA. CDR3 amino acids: CSVEVGTGQGAEF. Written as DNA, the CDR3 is TGCAGCGTTGAAGTGGGTACGGGACAGGGGGCCGAATTC.